These 26 T cell receptor beta chains were sequenced from one sample in a study of blood T cell repertoires in COVID-19. TCRdb's table, derived via immunoSEQ multiplex PCR, lists solely in-frame clones and lacks some. There are tens of thousands of clones in the sample; approximately 89% occur only once, and about 6% lies in the top ten. The specimen sequenced was peripheral blood. These TCRs come from a woman aged 70-85 years with acute or convalescent COVID-19.

J is TRBJ2-1 and V is TRBV5-4; D gene uncertain. The CDR3 totals 13 residues. The V end lost 0 bases, the J end lost 3 bases, and 4 bases lay between the germline ends. Germline CDR1 is SGHNT and CDR2 is YYREEE (reference sequence). The CDR3, as DNA: TGTGCCAGCAGCTTGGCAGACTACAATGAGCAGTTCTTC. Translation gives CASSLADYNEQFF. The full variable domain, completed using reference TRBV5-4 and TRBJ2-1, is ETGVTQSPTHLIKTRGQQVTLRCSSQSGHNTVSWYQQALGQGPQFIFQYYREEENGRGNFPPRFSGLQFPNYSSELNVNALELDDSALYLCASSLADYNEQFFGPGTRLTVL.

The CDR3 here is CASSLGLRVGRTGNTIYF. The CDR3 coding sequence is TGTGCCAGCAGCTTAGGGTTGAGGGTCGGTCGAACCGGAAACACCATATATTTT. V usage is TRBV7-8 and J usage is TRBJ1-3; D is unclear. Trimming shortened V by 1 base and J by 4 bases, and 20 bases separated the two germline ends. Germline V lookup: CDR1 SGHVS, CDR2 FQNEAQ. The CDR3 covers 18 residues.

This chain links TRBV18 with TRBJ2-1, with TRBD2 matching over 14 bases. CDR1 is KGHSH, CDR2 LQKENI, per germline. The CDR3 is made up of 17 amino acids. Germline trimming cut 3 bases from V and 4 bases from J; bases unmatched to any gene: 5. In DNA form, the CDR3 reads TGTGCCAGCTCACCTCGACTAGCGGGGGGGCCTTACAATGAGCAGTTCTTC. Encoded protein: CASSPRLAGGPYNEQFF.

The chain employs TRBV18 and TRBJ2-5; D is perhaps TRBD1 (5 bases). There are 13 residues in the CDR3. Per the germline V gene, CDR1 is KGHSH and CDR2 is LQKENI. V shed 6 bases and J shed 5 bases, with 13 bases lying between them. CDR3: CASSPTAGETQYF. Here the CDR3 DNA reads TGTGCCAGCTCCCCGACAGCTGGGGAGACCCAGTACTTC.

The rearrangement joins TRBV5-1 to TRBJ2-2; D is unclear. CDR3 length: 13 residues. Germline CDR1 SGHRS, CDR2 YFSETQ. Trimming shortened V by 4 bases and J by 4 bases, and 8 bases separated the two germline ends. The CDR3 loop is CASSDGVTGELFF. CDR3 nucleotides: TGCGCCAGCAGCGACGGAGTCACCGGGGAGCTGTTTTTT.

The chain carries TRBV6-5 and TRBJ2-3; D may be TRBD2 (5 bases). Germline V gives CDR1 MNHEY, CDR2 SVGAGI. The CDR3 totals 15 residues. V dropped 8 bases and J dropped 8 bases, with 23 bases sitting between them. The CDR3 sequence is CASHERGLDLGTQYF. CDR3 nucleotides: TGTGCCAGCCACGAACGTGGACTTGACTTGGGTACGCAGTATTTT.

V is TRBV28 and J is TRBJ1-4, with TRBD1 matching over 9 bases. Germline V gives CDR1 MDHEN, CDR2 SYDVKM. The CDR3 sequence is 16 residues long. After removal of 6 bases from V and 8 bases from J, the junction contained 13 bases not matched to a gene. In DNA form, the CDR3 reads TGTGCCAGCAGACCCCCCGGGACAGGGTCGGGAGAAAAACTGTTTTTT. This encodes CASRPPGTGSGEKLFF.

The sample holds one count of this clone. The genes are TRBV18 and TRBJ1-1; D not resolved. The germline V and J ends were trimmed by 3 bases and 7 bases, with 12 bases remaining between them. The CDR3 spans 13 residues. The germline V gene encodes CDR1 KGHSH and CDR2 LQKENI. CDR3 amino acids: CASSPGLEFEAFF. CDR3 DNA sequence: TGTGCCAGCTCACCGGGTTTGGAGTTTGAAGCTTTCTTT.

This clone was detected only once. The V gene is TRBV2, the J gene TRBJ1-6; possible D gene TRBD1, 6 bases. The CDR3 is 14 amino acids. Germline V lookup: CDR1 SNHLY, CDR2 FYNNEI. V shed 8 bases and J shed 8 bases, with 16 bases lying between them. The CDR3 reads CASGTVGQYSPLHF. In nucleotides, the CDR3 is TGTGCCAGCGGTACAGTTGGACAGTATTCACCCCTCCACTTT.

In DNA form, the CDR3 reads TGTGCCTGGAGTGTACCCGGCGGGAGCTACGAGCAGTACTTC. Encoded protein: CAWSVPGGSYEQYF. V is TRBV30 and J is TRBJ2-7, with 7 bases fitting TRBD2. From germline, CDR1 is GTSNPN and CDR2 SVGIG (reference sequence). This CDR3 contains 14 residues. V dropped 0 bases and J dropped 3; count of bases not matched to a gene: 5.

The rearrangement links TRBV5-4 to TRBJ1-4; D is perhaps TRBD1 (6 bases). The CDR3 covers 15 residues. The germline gives CDR1 SGHNT, CDR2 YYREEE (reference sequence). V lost 4 bases and J lost 5, with 15 bases in between. The CDR3 region is CASSHYTQGNEKLFF. CDR3 sequence (DNA): TGTGCCAGCAGCCATTACACCCAGGGGAATGAAAAACTGTTTTTT. Combining the CDR3 with reference TRBV5-4 and TRBJ1-4 gives the whole variable domain ETGVTQSPTHLIKTRGQQVTLRCSSQSGHNTVSWYQQALGQGPQFIFQYYREEENGRGNFPPRFSGLQFPNYSSELNVNALELDDSALYLCASSHYTQGNEKLFFGSGTQLSVL.

The rearrangement links TRBV9 to TRBJ1-1; a possible D gene is TRBD1 (6 bases). Germline CDR1 SGDLS, CDR2 YYNGEE. V was trimmed by 4 bases and J by 2 bases, leaving 15 bases between them. CDR3 length equals 15 residues. CDR3 amino acids: CASSFQDRLNTEAFF. CDR3 nucleotides: TGTGCCAGCAGCTTCCAGGACAGACTAAACACTGAAGCTTTCTTT.

This rearrangement joins TRBV3-1 (or the pseudogene TRBV3-2) to TRBJ1-3; D might be TRBD1 (6 bases). The V and J ends lost 3 bases and 4 bases respectively, with 7 bases between them. The CDR3 extends over 13 amino acids. Germline V gene sequence: CDR1 LGHDT, CDR2 YNNKEL (reference sequence). In DNA, the CDR3 is TGTGCCAGCAGCCAGGGGGCAGGAAACACCATATATTTT. Translation gives CASSQGAGNTIYF.

CDR3: CASGGGSYEQYF. The CDR3 bases are TGTGCCAGCGGTGGCGGCTCCTACGAGCAGTACTTC. The chain has TRBV28 and TRBJ2-7; no reliable D call. V was trimmed by 8 bases and J by 0 bases, leaving 8 bases between them. Per the germline V gene, CDR1 is MDHEN and CDR2 is SYDVKM. This CDR3 spans 12 amino acids.

Here the CDR3 reads CASSAGTSGGAADTQYF. For the CDR3, the DNA is TGTGCCAGCAGCGCCGGGACTAGCGGGGGGGCCGCAGATACGCAGTATTTT. V gene TRBV6-4 combines with J gene TRBJ2-3, with 16 bases fitting TRBD2. This CDR3 is built from 17 residues. Germline CDR1 MRHNA, CDR2 SNTAGT. V lost 6 bases, J lost 4 bases, and 7 bases stayed unmatched.

This rearrangement joins TRBV6-2 or TRBV6-3 to TRBJ2-7; a weak D match, TRBD1 (6 bases). V was shortened by 0 bases and J by 4 bases, with 13 bases between the two germline ends. The CDR3 has 15 amino acids. Germline V CDR1 and CDR2: MNHEY, SVGEGT. DNA for the CDR3: TGTGCCAGCAGTTACTCGAGTACAGGGTTTTACGAGCAGTACTTC. Protein product: CASSYSSTGFYEQYF.

As to this clone: A junction boundary mismatches the germline segment, possibly from a read error. The rearrangement uses TRBV6-6 and TRBJ1-3; no reliable D call. The CDR3 spans 13 residues. The germline gives CDR1 MNHNY, CDR2 SVGAGI (reference sequence). The CDR3 spells CATFREGGSKRDF. CDR3 DNA: TGTGCCACCTTTAGGGAGGGTGGGTCAAAGAGGGATTTT.

The CDR3 loop reads CASSPYPTGGNTEAFF. CDR3 nucleotide sequence: TGTGCCAGCAGTCCTTATCCGACAGGGGGGAACACTGAAGCTTTCTTT. J is TRBJ1-1 and V is TRBV28; TRBD1 agrees at 9 bases. J lost 1 base, V lost 5 bases, and 8 bases had no gene match. The germline V gene has CDR1 MDHEN and CDR2 SYDVKM. The length of the CDR3 is 16 residues.

The chain combines TRBV12-3 or TRBV12-4 with TRBJ1-2, with TRBD1 as a possible D gene (6 bases). Trimming left V 6 bases short and J 4 bases short, with 12 bases between. CDR3 length: 13 amino acids. CDR3 region: CASRSQGIYGYTF. CDR3 nucleotides: TGTGCCAGCAGGTCTCAGGGGATCTATGGCTACACCTTC.

This clone was seen a single time. The rearrangement joins TRBV28 to TRBJ1-5, with 8 bases aligning to TRBD1. The V gene end was trimmed by 4 bases and the J gene end by 6 bases; junction bases not matched to a gene: 5. From germline, CDR1 is MDHEN and CDR2 SYDVKM. This CDR3 is built from 14 residues. DNA for the CDR3: TGTGCCAGCAGTTGGACAGGGCCAAGTCAGCCCCAGCATTTT. Residues: CASSWTGPSQPQHF.

The rearrangement joins TRBV9 to TRBJ2-7; 8 bases align to TRBD2. This CDR3 spans 13 amino acids. Germline assignment: CDR1 SGDLS and CDR2 YYNGEE. Trimming took 4 bases from V and 7 from J; bases not matched to a gene: 7. The CDR3 spells CASSSTVAGEQYF. The CDR3 DNA sequence: TGTGCCAGCAGCTCAACTGTAGCGGGAGAGCAGTACTTC. Looking up the rest from reference TRBV9 and TRBJ2-7 gives the full variable domain: DSGVTQTPKHLITATGQRVTLRCSPRSGDLSVYWYQQSLDQGLQFLIQYYNGEERAKGNILERFSAQQFPDLHSELNLSSLELGDSALYFCASSSTVAGEQYFGPGTRLTVT.

This chain joins TRBV6-5 and TRBJ1-3; 8 nucleotides align to TRBD1. The V gene end was trimmed by 7 bases and the J gene end by 1 base; junction bases not matched to a gene: 6. Germline V lookup: CDR1 MNHEY, CDR2 SVGAGI. The CDR3 loop spans 15 amino acids. CDR3 in DNA: TGTGCCAGCAATACGGACAGGGTGTCTGGAAACACCATATATTTT. Its translation is CASNTDRVSGNTIYF.

The CDR3 nucleotides read TGTGCCAGCAGCCGTAGCGGGGGTAGCTCCTACGAGCAGTACTTC. Protein: CASSRSGGSSYEQYF. The J gene is TRBJ2-7, the V gene TRBV9, with TRBD2 matching 9 bases. Germline V gene data show CDR1 as SGDLS and CDR2 as YYNGEE. After removal of 4 bases from V and 0 bases from J, the junction contained 5 bases not matched to a gene. This CDR3 comprises 15 residues.

This chain connects TRBV5-8 to TRBJ1-1; TRBD1 is a possible D gene (6 bases). CDR3 length: 13 amino acids. The ends were cut back, 2 bases at V and 6 bases at J, with 11 bases in the middle. CDR1 is SGHTS, CDR2 YDEGEE, per germline. CDR3 loop: CASSFYRDSEAFF. CDR3 DNA sequence: TGTGCCAGCAGCTTTTACAGGGATTCTGAAGCTTTCTTT.

The chain couples TRBV7-2 to TRBJ2-1, with D unresolved. Germline assignment: CDR1 SGHTA and CDR2 FQGNSA. CDR3 length: 13 amino acids. V lost 1 base and J lost 3, with 4 bases in between. In DNA, the CDR3 is TGTGCCAGCAGCTTAGGGAGCTACAATGAGCAGTTCTTC. This gives the protein CASSLGSYNEQFF.

V usage is TRBV6-1 and J usage is TRBJ1-6, with 11 bases lining up with TRBD1. The ends lost 3 bases at V and 6 bases at J; junction bases unmatched: 7. Germline V gene lookup returns CDR1 MNHNS and CDR2 SASEGT. CDR3 length: 17 amino acids. The CDR3 loop reads CASSEGTGGGGNSPLHF. The DNA of the CDR3 is TGTGCCAGCAGTGAGGGGACAGGGGGAGGAGGTAATTCACCCCTCCACTTT.